This paragraph reports one T cell receptor beta chain. This record belongs to a study of PD-L1 blockade in urothelial cancer. Time point denoted: pretreatment peripheral blood. The CDR3 has 15 residues. J lost 3 bases, V lost 2 bases, and 5 bases had no gene match. Per the germline V gene, CDR1 is SGHDN and CDR2 is FVKESK. TCRdb keeps only in-frame clones here, not all; method: immunoSEQ multiplex PCR. The table shows 30,000 to 40,000 clones, with roughly 84% occurring only once. The chain recombines TRBV14 with TRBJ2-7, with 9 nucleotides matching TRBD1. The sequencing here drew on PBMCs, taken around atezolizumab (anti-PD-L1) treatment. This receptor was obtained from a man aged 55 to 70 with urothelial cancer. CDR3 in DNA: TGTGCCAGCAGCCAATTAAGGGACAGGGACTACGAGCAGTACTTC. Its translation is CASSQLRDRDYEQYF.